This T cell receptor beta chain emerged from a study of T-cell memory formation after mild COVID-19. Study information: Clusters of TCRs were largely donor specific.

In this sample, this clonotype turned up a few times. The antigen remains undetermined. Using its own MiXCR run on the 5' RACE reads, TCRdb lists one record per CDR3 protein. The top ten hold about 27% of the sample, which has roughly 110,000 distinct CDR3 sequences, approximately 13% seen once. Study-wide results and limits: Contracting clones from day 15 to 85 showed balanced CD4/CD8; later expanders favored CD4+.

The CDR3 runs 19 residues. Trimming pared 1 base from V and 0 bases from J, leaving 22 bases between. Looked up from germline, CDR1 is DFQATT and CDR2 is SNEGSKA (reference sequence). This TCR came from an adult woman who had mild COVID-19 (a few samples of this study predate the infection). Cell type and time point are not known. The sample taken for sequencing was PBMCs or a T cell subset sorted from them (not recorded which). The rearrangement joins TRBV20-1 to TRBJ2-1; D might be TRBD2 (6 bases). The CDR3 coding sequence is TGCAGTGCTAGAGGCCCCGGGACTGAGCTAGGAGGCTCCTACAATGAGCAGTTCTTC. Its protein product is CSARGPGTELGGSYNEQFF.